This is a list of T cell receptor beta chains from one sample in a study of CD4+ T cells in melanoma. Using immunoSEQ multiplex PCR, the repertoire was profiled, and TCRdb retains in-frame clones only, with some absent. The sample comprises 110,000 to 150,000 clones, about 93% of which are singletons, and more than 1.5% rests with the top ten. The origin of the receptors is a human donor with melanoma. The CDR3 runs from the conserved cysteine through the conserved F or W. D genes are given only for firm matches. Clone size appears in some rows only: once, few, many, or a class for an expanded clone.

CDR3: CARSQGQGERGYGYTF; DNA: TGTGCCAGAAGTCAGGGACAGGGGGAAAGGGGCTATGGCTACACCTTC; D: TRBD1; size: NA; J: TRBJ1-2; V: TRBV5-3
CDR3: CASSQSPNTQYF; DNA: TGTGCCAGCAGTCAGAGCCCAAATACGCAGTATTTT; D: NA; size: NA; J: TRBJ2-3; V: TRBV11-3
CDR3: CASSFAVGNQPQHF; DNA: TGTGCCAGCAGCTTTGCCGTGGGAAATCAGCCCCAGCATTTT; D: NA; size: NA; J: TRBJ1-5; V: TRBV5-8
CDR3: CASSLSGQQYTEAFF; DNA: TGTGCCAGCAGCTTGTCGGGACAGCAATACACTGAAGCTTTCTTT; D: TRBD1; size: NA; J: TRBJ1-1; V: TRBV5-4
CDR3: CASGAGGNYRNTIYF; DNA: TGTGCCAGCGGGGCAGGTGGCAACTACCGAAACACCATATATTTT; D: NA; size: NA; J: TRBJ1-3; V: TRBV2
CDR3: CASSPGQGWDEQFF; DNA: TGTGCCAGCAGCCCCGGACAGGGTTGGGATGAGCAGTTCTTC; D: TRBD1; size: NA; J: TRBJ2-1; V: TRBV5-8
CDR3: CASSVGVGGGETQYF; DNA: TGTGCCAGCAGCGTAGGTGTGGGGGGGGGCGAGACCCAGTACTTC; D: NA; size: NA; J: TRBJ2-5; V: TRBV9
CDR3: CASRLAGGGHVGELFF; DNA: TGCGCCAGCAGGCTAGCGGGGGGCGGTCATGTCGGGGAGCTGTTTTTT; D: TRBD2; size: NA; J: TRBJ2-2; V: TRBV10-2
CDR3: CASSHTGTLITGELFF; DNA: TGTGCCAGCAGCCATACCGGGACTCTTATAACCGGGGAGCTGTTTTTT; D: NA; size: NA; J: TRBJ2-2; V: TRBV7-9
CDR3: CAWSAQGALGYTF; DNA: TGTGCCTGGAGTGCTCAGGGGGCTCTTGGCTACACCTTC; D: TRBD1; size: NA; J: TRBJ1-2; V: TRBV30
CDR3: CAWSDTPGTDTQYF; DNA: TGTGCCTGGAGTGATACGCCCGGCACAGATACGCAGTATTTT; D: NA; size: NA; J: TRBJ2-3; V: TRBV30
CDR3: CASSWGTSGVKTQYF; DNA: TGCGCCAGCAGCTGGGGGACTAGCGGGGTAAAGACCCAGTACTTC; D: TRBD2; size: NA; J: TRBJ2-5; V: TRBV5-1
CDR3: CAIRRGAQRSPLHF; DNA: TGTGCCATCCGACGAGGGGCGCAACGTTCACCCCTCCACTTT; D: NA; size: NA; J: TRBJ1-6; V: TRBV6-1
CDR3: CASSFTGAANTEAFF; DNA: TGCGCCAGCAGCTTTACAGGGGCCGCGAACACTGAAGCTTTCTTT; D: TRBD1; size: once; J: TRBJ1-1; V: TRBV5-1
CDR3: CASSPPATGVTGELFF; DNA: TGTGCCAGCTCACCACCGGCAACGGGAGTAACCGGGGAGCTGTTTTTT; D: NA; size: NA; J: TRBJ2-2; V: TRBV18
CDR3: CASVADAGQGQFF; DNA: TGTGCCAGCGTAGCCGACGCGGGGCAAGGGCAGTTCTTC; D: NA; size: NA; J: TRBJ2-1; V: TRBV2
CDR3: CASKRWGQGIYEQYF; DNA: TGTGCCAGTAAACGGTGGGGACAGGGGATTTACGAGCAGTACTTC; D: TRBD1; size: once; J: TRBJ2-7; V: TRBV19
CDR3: CASSQQGPGWQEVNTEAFF; DNA: TGTGCCAGCAGCCAGCAAGGGCCAGGGTGGCAGGAAGTGAACACTGAAGCTTTCTTT; D: NA; size: NA; J: TRBJ1-1; V: TRBV5-5
CDR3: CASSPQLGLYNEQFF; DNA: TGTGCCAGCTCACCACAACTGGGATTGTACAATGAGCAGTTCTTC; D: NA; size: NA; J: TRBJ2-1; V: TRBV18
CDR3: CSVISDGNTYEQYF; DNA: TGCAGCGTTATATCGGACGGCAATACCTACGAGCAGTACTTC; D: NA; size: NA; J: TRBJ2-7; V: TRBV29-1
CDR3: CASHRTGADTEAFF; DNA: TGCGCCAGCCACAGGACAGGGGCTGACACTGAAGCTTTCTTT; D: TRBD1; size: NA; J: TRBJ1-1; V: TRBV5-1
CDR3: CASSIPPTANTGELFF; DNA: TGTGCCAGTAGTATACCACCGACAGCTAACACCGGGGAGCTGTTTTTT; D: NA; size: NA; J: TRBJ2-2; V: TRBV19
CDR3: CASSPNQGQGGYTF; DNA: TGTGCCAGCTCACCAAACCAGGGCCAAGGAGGCTACACCTTC; D: NA; size: once; J: TRBJ1-2; V: TRBV18
CDR3: CASSEGLAGSSYEQYF; DNA: TGTGCCAGCAGTGAAGGACTAGCGGGGAGCTCCTACGAGCAGTACTTC; D: TRBD2; size: NA; J: TRBJ2-7; V: TRBV2
CDR3: CASSFTGAGNEKLFF; DNA: TGCGCCAGCAGCTTCACCGGGGCTGGTAATGAAAAACTGTTTTTT; D: NA; size: NA; J: TRBJ1-4; V: TRBV5-1
CDR3: CASSYSKASGTGELFF; DNA: TGTGCCAGCAGTTACTCGAAGGCTAGCGGCACCGGGGAGCTGTTTTTT; D: TRBD2; size: NA; J: TRBJ2-2; V: TRBV6-5
CDR3: CASSLEGSGTSGGTDTQYF; DNA: TGCGCCAGCAGCTTGGAGGGTTCCGGGACTAGCGGGGGCACAGATACGCAGTATTTT; D: TRBD2; size: NA; J: TRBJ2-3; V: TRBV5-1
CDR3: CASSLGQGLRGTYEQYF; DNA: TGTGCCAGCAGCTTGGGACAGGGGCTCCGTGGGACCTACGAGCAGTACTTC; D: TRBD1; size: NA; J: TRBJ2-7; V: TRBV7-6
CDR3: CSVFGWRSAQETQYF; DNA: TGCAGCGTCTTCGGGTGGCGATCGGCCCAAGAGACCCAGTACTTC; D: NA; size: NA; J: TRBJ2-5; V: TRBV29-1
CDR3: CASSRDGGVGQPQHF; DNA: TGTGCCAGCAGTCGGGACGGAGGCGTCGGGCAGCCCCAGCATTTT; D: NA; size: once; J: TRBJ1-5; V: TRBV27
CDR3: CASRGFGQLITEAFF; DNA: TGTGCCAGTAGGGGATTCGGACAGCTCATAACTGAAGCTTTCTTT; D: NA; size: NA; J: TRBJ1-1; V: TRBV19
CDR3: CASSYRGAEDGYTF; DNA: TGCGCCAGCAGCTACAGGGGGGCGGAGGATGGCTACACCTTC; D: TRBD1; size: NA; J: TRBJ1-2; V: TRBV5-1
CDR3: CASSLNPGTEAFF; DNA: TGTGCCAGCAGCTTGAATCCGGGAACTGAAGCTTTCTTT; D: NA; size: NA; J: TRBJ1-1; V: TRBV5-8
CDR3: CASSLVSAETQYF; DNA: TGTGCCAGCAGCTTAGTATCCGCTGAGACCCAGTACTTC; D: NA; size: NA; J: TRBJ2-5; V: TRBV11-3
CDR3: CASSGQSNEQFF; DNA: TGTGCCAGCAGCGGACAGAGCAATGAGCAGTTCTTC; D: NA; size: once; J: TRBJ2-1; V: TRBV5-6
CDR3: CASSYSTGGGYEQYF; DNA: TGTGCCAGCAGTTACTCGACAGGGGGCGGCTACGAGCAGTACTTC; D: TRBD1; size: once; J: TRBJ2-7; V: TRBV6-5
CDR3: CAWNGKSGNTIYF; DNA: TGTGCCTGGAATGGGAAATCTGGAAACACCATATATTTT; D: NA; size: NA; J: TRBJ1-3; V: TRBV30
CDR3: CASSYPGTDTQYF; DNA: TGTGCCAGCAGTTACCCAGGGACAGATACGCAGTATTTT; D: NA; size: NA; J: TRBJ2-3; V: TRBV6-5
CDR3: CSVEDEIQGEAFF; DNA: TGCAGCGTTGAAGACGAAATACAGGGGGAAGCTTTCTTT; D: TRBD1; size: NA; J: TRBJ1-1; V: TRBV29-1
CDR3: CASSQSGTGVEKLFF; DNA: TGTGCCAGCAGCCAATCGGGGACAGGGGTTGAAAAACTGTTTTTT; D: TRBD1; size: NA; J: TRBJ1-4; V: TRBV16